These 24 T cell receptor beta chains originate from one sample sequenced in a study of blood T cell repertoires in COVID-19. Only in-frame clones appear in the TCRdb table, and some are missing; sequencing was by immunoSEQ multiplex PCR. The sample has 80,000 or so clones, 70% to 85% seen once. The specimen was peripheral blood. These receptor sequences come from a man over 45 with active or convalescent COVID-19.

The chain employs TRBV15 and TRBJ1-2; D remains unclear. This CDR3 spans 14 amino acids. Germline assignment: CDR1 LNHNV and CDR2 YYDKDF (reference sequence). The V and J ends lost 3 bases and 3 bases respectively, with 11 bases between them. The CDR3 reads CATSSRTGDYGYTF. The CDR3 nucleotides are TGTGCCACCAGCAGTCGTACCGGGGACTATGGCTACACCTTC.

A remark on this clone: This sample also contains other DNA sequences that code for the same CDR3. This sequence joins TRBV6-5 and TRBJ1-1, with D uncertain. The CDR3 consists of 15 residues. Germline CDR1 reads MNHEY; CDR2 reads SVGAGI. Trimming took off 0 bases at V and 1 base at J, with 9 bases between the two ends. The CDR3 nucleotides are TGTGCCAGCAGTTACTCCGGGGTCCGGAACACTGAAGCTTTCTTT. It yields the protein CASSYSGVRNTEAFF.

V and J are TRBV19 and TRBJ1-5, with 8 bases lining up with TRBD1. Germline V gene sequence: CDR1 LNHDA, CDR2 SQIVND (reference sequence). This CDR3 region has 16 residues. Germline trimming cut 5 bases from V and 3 bases from J; bases unmatched to any gene: 9. The CDR3 sequence is CASSAPQGGYNQPQHF. In nucleotides, the CDR3 is TGTGCCAGTAGTGCCCCACAGGGGGGATACAATCAGCCCCAGCATTTT.

V usage is TRBV30 and J usage is TRBJ2-1; 10 bases agree with TRBD2. The CDR3 covers 14 residues. Germline CDR1 and CDR2: GTSNPN and SVGIG (reference sequence). Trimming cost V 0 bases and J 7 bases; bases outside gene matches: 3. For the CDR3, the DNA is TGTGCCTGGAGTGTACTAGCGGGGAGTAATGAGCAGTTCTTC. This translates into CAWSVLAGSNEQFF.

The chain carries TRBV6-2 or TRBV6-3 and TRBJ1-1; a possible D gene is TRBD1 (5 bases). Per germline, CDR1 MNHEY and CDR2 SVGEGT. V lost 5 bases and J 0 bases, leaving 13 bases between the germline ends. The CDR3 spans 15 residues. The CDR3 nucleotides read TGTGCCAGCAGTGCGGGGCGACCGATGAACACTGAAGCTTTCTTT. This translates into CASSAGRPMNTEAFF.

The gene calls are TRBV7-9 and TRBJ2-1; 12 positions agree with TRBD2. The CDR3 extends over 18 amino acids. The V and J ends lost 5 bases and 6 bases, in that order; junction bases with no gene match: 14. Germline values: CDR1 SEHNR, CDR2 FQNEAQ (reference sequence). Here the CDR3 DNA reads TGTGCCAGCAGCCCAAGGACTAGCGGGGCCCGAGGGGTCAATGAGCAGTTCTTC. This translates into CASSPRTSGARGVNEQFF. The full variable domain, in which reference TRBV7-9 and TRBJ2-1 provide the parts outside the CDR3, is DTGVSQNPRHKITKRGQNVTFRCDPISEHNRLYWYRQTLGQGPEFLTYFQNEAQLEKSRLLSDRFSAERPKGSFSTLEIQRTEQGDSAMYLCASSPRTSGARGVNEQFFGPGTRLTVL.

The J gene is TRBJ1-2, the V gene TRBV6-1; TRBD1 is a possible D gene (6 bases). CDR3 size: 16 residues. The V gene's germline CDR1 is MNHNS and CDR2 SASEGT. The ends were cut back, 2 bases at V and 0 bases at J, with 13 bases in the middle. In DNA form, the CDR3 reads TGTGCCAGCAGTGAATGGGGGGGCGGCCCTAACTATGGCTACACCTTC. It specifies CASSEWGGGPNYGYTF.

The CDR3 here is CASNNRGGMNTEAFF. As DNA, the CDR3 is TGTGCCAGCAATAACAGGGGGGGTATGAACACTGAAGCTTTCTTT. The chain is built from TRBV7-9 and TRBJ1-1; TRBD1 matches 8 bases. The V and J ends lost 7 bases and 0 bases, in that order; junction bases with no gene match: 7. This CDR3 has 15 amino acids. Looked up from germline, CDR1 is SEHNR and CDR2 is FQNEAQ (reference sequence). The full variable domain, in which reference TRBV7-9 and TRBJ1-1 provide the parts outside the CDR3, is DTGVSQNPRHKITKRGQNVTFRCDPISEHNRLYWYRQTLGQGPEFLTYFQNEAQLEKSRLLSDRFSAERPKGSFSTLEIQRTEQGDSAMYLCASNNRGGMNTEAFFGQGTRLTVV.

The chain employs TRBV7-2 and TRBJ2-5; the match to TRBD1 covers 11 bases. The germline V gene encodes CDR1 SGHTA and CDR2 FQGNSA. The V and J ends lost 5 bases and 5 bases, in that order; junction bases with no gene match: 10. The CDR3 sequence is 16 residues long. The CDR3 sequence is CASSPWTGGLGETQYF. The CDR3 region has the DNA TGTGCCAGCAGCCCATGGACAGGGGGCTTGGGTGAGACCCAGTACTTC.

This chain links TRBV6-2 or TRBV6-3 with TRBJ1-1; D may be TRBD1 (5 bases). This CDR3 contains 14 residues. Germline V gene lookup returns CDR1 MNHEY and CDR2 SVGEGT. V lost 2 bases to trimming and J lost 4 bases, with 11 bases between them. This chain's CDR3 is CASSYHRSGTEAFF. CDR3 DNA sequence: TGTGCCAGCAGTTACCACAGGTCGGGCACTGAAGCTTTCTTT.

This clone was picked up one time. This chain links TRBV5-5 with TRBJ2-2, with TRBD2 as a possible D gene (7 bases). Trimming shortened V by 0 bases and J by 8 bases, and 11 bases separated the two germline ends. CDR1 SGHKS and CDR2 YYEKEE come from the germline V gene (reference sequence). The CDR3 is 14 amino acids. CDR3 loop: CASSLAGGRGELFF. In DNA, the CDR3 is TGTGCCAGCAGCTTGGCGGGGGGCCGTGGGGAGCTGTTTTTT.

The rearrangement links TRBV7-8 to TRBJ2-3, with 12 positions matching TRBD2. J lost 5 bases, V lost 3 bases, and 9 bases had no gene match. Germline CDR1 is SGHVS and CDR2 is FQNEAQ. This CDR3 has 17 amino acids. The CDR3 sequence: CASSFAATSGGIDTQYF. CDR3 nucleotide sequence: TGTGCCAGCAGCTTTGCCGCGACTAGCGGGGGAATAGATACGCAGTATTTT.

This clone was observed a handful of times. This rearrangement joins TRBV7-9 to TRBJ1-4, with TRBD1 as a possible D gene (5 bases). V lost 5 bases to trimming and J lost 7 bases, with 17 bases between them. This CDR3 has 15 residues. CDR1 is SEHNR and CDR2 is FQNEAQ in the germline V gene (reference sequence). CDR3 in amino acids: CASSHAQGGSEKLFF. CDR3 nucleotide sequence: TGTGCCAGCAGCCACGCCCAGGGAGGGAGTGAAAAACTGTTTTTT. Complete variable domain (other parts from reference TRBV7-9 and TRBJ1-4): DTGVSQNPRHKITKRGQNVTFRCDPISEHNRLYWYRQTLGQGPEFLTYFQNEAQLEKSRLLSDRFSAERPKGSFSTLEIQRTEQGDSAMYLCASSHAQGGSEKLFFGSGTQLSVL.

CDR3 sequence reads: CASSGQNYGYTF. In DNA form, the CDR3 reads TGTGCCAGCAGTGGGCAGAACTATGGCTACACCTTC. The chain couples TRBV25-1 to TRBJ1-2; D uncertain. Germline CDR1 reads MGHDK; CDR2 reads SYGVNS. Trimming took off 4 bases at V and 2 bases at J, with 5 bases between the two ends. CDR3 size: 12 residues.

V usage is TRBV7-2 and J usage is TRBJ2-2, with TRBD1 matching over 7 bases. V was clipped by 7 bases and J by 5 bases; unmatched bases: 16. The CDR3 loop spans 17 amino acids. The germline CDR1 and CDR2 sequences are SGHTA and FQGNSA. CDR3 protein: CASTVRTGAVRTGELFF. DNA of the CDR3: TGTGCCAGCACCGTCCGAACAGGGGCCGTACGGACCGGGGAGCTGTTTTTT.

This sequence joins TRBV6-5 and TRBJ2-7; 9 nucleotides agree with TRBD1. The trim removed 6 bases at V and 2 bases at J, leaving 5 bases unmatched. Germline CDR1 MNHEY, CDR2 SVGAGI. The CDR3 has 14 amino acids. CDR3 region: CASSLDRGPYEQYF. DNA of the CDR3: TGTGCCAGCAGCCTGGACAGGGGTCCCTACGAGCAGTACTTC.

This clone was seen at least ten times. This chain uses TRBV4-1 with TRBJ1-3; D not resolved. CDR1 and CDR2 (germline): MGHRA, YSYEKL. This CDR3 is 14 amino acids long. V lost 3 bases and J lost 4, with 10 bases in between. The CDR3: CASSQANAGNTIYF. The CDR3 region has the DNA TGCGCCAGCAGCCAGGCCAACGCCGGAAACACCATATATTTT.

The V gene is TRBV3-1 (or the pseudogene TRBV3-2), the J gene TRBJ2-3; 9 nucleotides match TRBD2. CDR3 length: 16 residues. Germline CDR1 and CDR2: LGHDT and YNNKEL (reference sequence). After removal of 4 bases from V and 1 base from J, the junction contained 6 bases not matched to a gene. The CDR3 sequence is CASSPWGGGGTDTQYF. The CDR3, as DNA: TGTGCCAGCAGCCCCTGGGGCGGGGGGGGCACAGATACGCAGTATTTT.

J is TRBJ1-1 and V is TRBV7-9, with TRBD1 identical over 8 bases. The V and J ends lost 7 bases and 0 bases, in that order; junction bases with no gene match: 10. This CDR3 has 16 residues. Germline-derived CDR1 and CDR2 are SEHNR and FQNEAQ (reference sequence). For the CDR3, the DNA is TGTGCCAGCACTACAGTTGGCAGGGGGCTGAACACTGAAGCTTTCTTT. Its protein is CASTTVGRGLNTEAFF.

The J gene is TRBJ1-2, the V gene TRBV9; 9 bases fit TRBD1. Germline lookup yields CDR1 SGDLS and CDR2 YYNGEE. This CDR3 region has 15 residues. After removal of 2 bases from V and 4 bases from J, the junction contained 6 bases not matched to a gene. The CDR3 loop reads CASSVGTGGGYGYTF. The CDR3 DNA is TGTGCCAGCAGCGTGGGTACAGGGGGCGGCTATGGCTACACCTTC.

The CDR3 loop is CASSGGLDQPQHF. CDR3 nucleotides: TGTGCCAGCAGTGGAGGGTTGGATCAGCCCCAGCATTTT. The chain is built from TRBV25-1 and TRBJ1-5; D unclear. The CDR3 consists of 13 residues. CDR1 and CDR2 (germline): MGHDK, SYGVNS. The germline V and J ends were trimmed by 4 bases and 5 bases, with 9 bases remaining between them.

The V and J genes are TRBV2 and TRBJ1-5, with D unresolved. V was shortened by 2 bases and J by 7 bases, with 18 bases between the two germline ends. Germline CDR1 and CDR2: SNHLY and FYNNEI. This CDR3 has 16 residues. CDR3 DNA sequence: TGTGCCAGCAGTGAAACGAGGTGGAGTGAAGGCCAGCCCCAGCATTTT. Amino acid sequence: CASSETRWSEGQPQHF.

The chain carries TRBV7-9 and TRBJ1-2, with D maybe TRBD1 (6 bases). Per germline, CDR1 SEHNR and CDR2 FQNEAQ (reference sequence). This CDR3 comprises 14 residues. V was pared by 1 base and J by 8 bases, with 14 bases between. The CDR3 is CASSLVAGAQGYTF. CDR3 coding DNA: TGTGCCAGCAGCTTAGTGGCGGGGGCCCAAGGCTACACCTTC. The full variable domain, completed using reference TRBV7-9 and TRBJ1-2, is DTGVSQNPRHKITKRGQNVTFRCDPISEHNRLYWYRQTLGQGPEFLTYFQNEAQLEKSRLLSDRFSAERPKGSFSTLEIQRTEQGDSAMYLCASSLVAGAQGYTFGSGTRLTVV.

The CDR3 bases are TGCAGCGTTGGCGACAGGGAAGAGACCCAGTACTTC. It specifies CSVGDREETQYF. This chain uses TRBV29-1 with TRBJ2-5; 7 bases agree with TRBD1. CDR1 and CDR2 from the germline V gene are SQVTM and ANQGSEA. This CDR3 is built from 12 residues. The V and J ends lost 4 bases and 3 bases, in that order; junction bases with no gene match: 2.